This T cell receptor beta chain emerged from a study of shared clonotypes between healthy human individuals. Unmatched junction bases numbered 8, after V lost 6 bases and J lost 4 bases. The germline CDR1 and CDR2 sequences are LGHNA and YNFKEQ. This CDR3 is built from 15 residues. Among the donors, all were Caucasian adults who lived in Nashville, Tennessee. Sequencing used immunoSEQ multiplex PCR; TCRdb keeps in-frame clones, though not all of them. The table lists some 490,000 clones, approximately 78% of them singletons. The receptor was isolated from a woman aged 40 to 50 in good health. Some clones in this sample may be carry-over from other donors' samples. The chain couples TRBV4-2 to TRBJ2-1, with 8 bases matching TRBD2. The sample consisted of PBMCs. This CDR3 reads CASRPSGSQYNEQFF. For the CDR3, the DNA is TGTGCCAGCAGACCCAGCGGGAGCCAGTACAATGAGCAGTTCTTC.